These T cell receptor beta chains were read from a single sample in a study of T cell changes during pregnancy in multiple sclerosis. Data came from immunoSEQ multiplex PCR; TCRdb stores just in-frame clones and leaves some out. The data show about 55,000 clones, 94% seen once. Here the sequenced sample was CD8+ T cells from peripheral blood mononuclear cells, taken in the third trimester of pregnancy. The receptor source for this set is a female donor with multiple sclerosis, enrolled in a pregnancy study. CDR3s include the opening cysteine and the closing phenylalanine or tryptophan. The D gene is left open where the match is weak. Where a row states a size, it is once, few, many or the class of an expanded clone; other rows omit it.

>-|TRBD2|TRBJ2-7|TRBV5-5
CASSSGLAGESAGQYF
TGTGCCAGCAGCTCCGGACTAGCGGGGGAGAGTGCGGGGCAGTACTTC
>-|-|TRBJ1-4|TRBV27
CASSLYIGTGKNEKLFF
TGTGCCAGCAGTTTATATATCGGAACAGGAAAAAATGAAAAACTGTTTTTT
>-|TRBD1|TRBJ2-7|TRBV13
CASSPGQGGLEQYF
TGTGCCAGCAGCCCGGGACAGGGAGGACTCGAGCAGTACTTC
>-|TRBD1|TRBJ2-4|TRBV28
CASSDQGDSGTLAKNIQYF
TGTGCCAGCAGTGATCAGGGGGACAGTGGGACCCTAGCCAAAAACATTCAGTACTTC
>-|-|TRBJ1-1|TRBV5-6
CASSPGTSTEAFF
TGTGCCAGCAGCCCTGGCACATCCACTGAAGCTTTCTTT
>-|TRBD2|TRBJ2-1|TRBV14
CASSQPYGGGRLGEQFF
TGTGCCAGCAGCCAACCTTATGGGGGAGGGCGGTTAGGTGAGCAGTTCTTC
>-|-|TRBJ2-1|TRBV2
CATGSVVYNEQFF
TGTGCCACCGGCAGCGTAGTGTACAATGAGCAGTTCTTC
>-|-|TRBJ1-2|TRBV16
CASSQGPWWTF
TGTGCCAGCAGCCAAGGGCCCTGGTGGACCTTC
>-|-|TRBJ2-2|TRBV7-9
CASSLGGPVALFF
TGTGCCAGCAGCTTAGGGGGCCCGGTGGCTCTGTTTTTT
>-|-|TRBJ1-4|TRBV27
CASSAMHSLDYEKLFF
TGTGCCAGCAGTGCCATGCACAGTCTCGATTATGAAAAACTGTTTTTT
>-|-|TRBJ2-5|TRBV30
CAWSVSAEKETQYF
TGTGCCTGGAGTGTATCCGCTGAGAAGGAGACCCAGTACTTC
>-|TRBD2|TRBJ2-7|TRBV6-1
CASSDLAGRSPGLDEQYF
TGTGCCAGCAGTGACCTAGCGGGAAGGTCTCCTGGATTGGACGAGCAGTACTTC
>-|TRBD2|TRBJ2-7|TRBV18
CASSPPSGSLDEQYF
TGTGCCAGCTCACCACCAAGCGGGAGTCTTGACGAGCAGTACTTC
>-|-|TRBJ2-5|TRBV5-4
CASNLLGVANPQETQYF
TGTGCCAGCAACCTCCTCGGGGTAGCGAACCCCCAAGAGACCCAGTACTTC
>-|TRBD1|TRBJ2-7|TRBV19
CASSIVTGGNEQYF
TGTGCCAGTAGTATTGTAACAGGGGGCAACGAGCAGTACTTC
>-|-|TRBJ2-5|TRBV7-9
CASSLRQEETQYF
TGTGCCAGCAGCCTAAGACAGGAAGAGACCCAGTACTTC
>-|TRBD2|TRBJ2-7|TRBV7-8
CASSTGGGLAGEQYF
TGTGCCAGCAGCACCGGGGGTGGACTAGCGGGAGAGCAGTACTTC
>-|-|TRBJ2-5|TRBV7-9
CASTNQETQYF
TGTGCCAGCACCAACCAAGAGACCCAGTACTTC
>-|TRBD1|TRBJ1-6|TRBV25-1
CASSAGGSLHF
TGTGCCAGCAGTGCAGGGGGATCCCTCCACTTT
>-|TRBD2|TRBJ2-1|TRBV19
CASLGTSGPNEQFF
TGTGCCAGCCTCGGGACTAGCGGACCCAATGAGCAGTTCTTC
>-|-|TRBJ1-1|TRBV5-4
CASSFFNTEAFF
TGTGCCAGCAGCTTCTTTAACACTGAAGCTTTCTTT
>-|TRBD2|TRBJ2-3|TRBV27
CASSSSRGGTDTQYF
TGTGCCAGCAGTTCCTCACGGGGGGGCACAGATACGCAGTATTTT
>-|TRBD2|TRBJ2-2|TRBV6-1
CASSEALLAETGFTGELFF
TGTGCCAGCAGTGAAGCGCTCCTAGCGGAGACGGGGTTCACCGGGGAGCTGTTTTTT
>-|-|TRBJ1-5|TRBV6-1
CASSESQGLVNQPQHF
TGTGCCAGCAGTGAATCGCAGGGGCTGGTCAATCAGCCCCAGCATTTT
>-|-|TRBJ2-5|TRBV11-2
CASSYLDPEGAQYF
TGTGCCAGCAGCTATTTAGACCCTGAAGGGGCCCAGTACTTC
>-|TRBD1|TRBJ2-7|TRBV7-9
CASNRQGLYEQYF
TGTGCCAGCAACAGACAGGGCCTCTACGAGCAGTACTTC
>-|TRBD2|TRBJ2-3|TRBV5-4
CASSWEHRGGTDTQYF
TGTGCCAGCAGCTGGGAGCACCGGGGGGGTACAGATACGCAGTATTTT
>-|-|TRBJ2-1|TRBV2
CASSVHTTESSYNEQFF
TGTGCCAGCAGTGTCCATACAACGGAGAGCTCCTACAATGAGCAGTTCTTC
>-|TRBD2|TRBJ2-5|TRBV7-2
CASSLAGGGETQYF
TGTGCCAGCAGTCTAGCGGGAGGTGGAGAGACCCAGTACTTC
>-|-|TRBJ1-5|TRBV2
CASSPDSSNQPQHF
TGTGCCAGCAGTCCGGACAGTAGCAATCAGCCCCAGCATTTT
>-|-|TRBJ2-2|TRBV21-1
CAGRGGQGSPSGRTAGELFF
TGTGCCGGGAGGGGAGGACAGGGATCCCCTAGCGGGAGAACGGCAGGGGAGCTGTTTTTT
>-|-|TRBJ2-1|TRBV27
CASSNRDSRNEQFF
TGTGCCAGCAGTAATCGGGACTCTCGGAATGAGCAGTTCTTC
>-|TRBD1|TRBJ1-2|TRBV30
CAWRDPGQGAYGYTF
TGTGCCTGGAGGGATCCGGGACAGGGGGCCTATGGCTACACCTTC
>-|TRBD2|TRBJ2-3|TRBV7-9
CASSFPLTAGEADTQYF
TGTGCCAGCAGCTTTCCCCTTACTGCGGGAGAGGCAGATACGCAGTATTTT
>-|TRBD2|TRBJ2-1|TRBV5-4
CASSVTSGRAYEQFF
TGTGCCAGCAGCGTTACTAGCGGGAGGGCCTATGAGCAGTTCTTC
>once|TRBD1|TRBJ2-1|TRBV27
CASSGTGWNEQFF
TGTGCCAGCAGCGGGACAGGGTGGAATGAGCAGTTCTTC
>-|-|TRBJ1-1|TRBV6-5
CASSSLGGYTEAFF
TGTGCCAGCAGCTCTCTGGGGGGGTACACTGAAGCTTTCTTT
>-|-|TRBJ2-7|TRBV28
CASSLELGPAEQYF
TGTGCCAGCAGTTTGGAGCTGGGGCCAGCGGAGCAGTACTTC
>-|-|TRBJ2-2|TRBV30
CATSQGRGTGELFF
TGTGCCACCAGTCAGGGGCGCGGCACCGGGGAGCTGTTTTTT
>-|-|TRBJ2-7|TRBV4-3
CASSQSKQGASYEQYF
TGCGCCAGCAGCCAAAGTAAACAGGGAGCTTCCTACGAGCAGTACTTC
>once|TRBD2|TRBJ2-7|TRBV4-1
CASSQYLSGSSYEQYF
TGCGCCAGCAGCCAGTACCTTAGCGGGAGTTCCTACGAGCAGTACTTC
>-|-|TRBJ1-2|TRBV5-4
CASSLAWTNPAHRGYTF
TGTGCCAGCAGCTTGGCCTGGACAAACCCGGCCCATAGAGGCTACACCTTC
>-|TRBD2|TRBJ2-1|TRBV7-8
CASSLEIAGDYNEQFF
TGTGCCAGCAGCTTAGAAATAGCGGGAGACTACAATGAGCAGTTCTTC
>-|-|TRBJ2-1|TRBV7-2
CASSLEGPTDWNEQFF
TGTGCCAGCAGCTTAGAAGGACCGACAGATTGGAATGAGCAGTTCTTC
>few|-|TRBJ1-2|TRBV6-1
CASRPDYGYTF
TGTGCCAGCAGGCCAGACTATGGCTACACCTTC